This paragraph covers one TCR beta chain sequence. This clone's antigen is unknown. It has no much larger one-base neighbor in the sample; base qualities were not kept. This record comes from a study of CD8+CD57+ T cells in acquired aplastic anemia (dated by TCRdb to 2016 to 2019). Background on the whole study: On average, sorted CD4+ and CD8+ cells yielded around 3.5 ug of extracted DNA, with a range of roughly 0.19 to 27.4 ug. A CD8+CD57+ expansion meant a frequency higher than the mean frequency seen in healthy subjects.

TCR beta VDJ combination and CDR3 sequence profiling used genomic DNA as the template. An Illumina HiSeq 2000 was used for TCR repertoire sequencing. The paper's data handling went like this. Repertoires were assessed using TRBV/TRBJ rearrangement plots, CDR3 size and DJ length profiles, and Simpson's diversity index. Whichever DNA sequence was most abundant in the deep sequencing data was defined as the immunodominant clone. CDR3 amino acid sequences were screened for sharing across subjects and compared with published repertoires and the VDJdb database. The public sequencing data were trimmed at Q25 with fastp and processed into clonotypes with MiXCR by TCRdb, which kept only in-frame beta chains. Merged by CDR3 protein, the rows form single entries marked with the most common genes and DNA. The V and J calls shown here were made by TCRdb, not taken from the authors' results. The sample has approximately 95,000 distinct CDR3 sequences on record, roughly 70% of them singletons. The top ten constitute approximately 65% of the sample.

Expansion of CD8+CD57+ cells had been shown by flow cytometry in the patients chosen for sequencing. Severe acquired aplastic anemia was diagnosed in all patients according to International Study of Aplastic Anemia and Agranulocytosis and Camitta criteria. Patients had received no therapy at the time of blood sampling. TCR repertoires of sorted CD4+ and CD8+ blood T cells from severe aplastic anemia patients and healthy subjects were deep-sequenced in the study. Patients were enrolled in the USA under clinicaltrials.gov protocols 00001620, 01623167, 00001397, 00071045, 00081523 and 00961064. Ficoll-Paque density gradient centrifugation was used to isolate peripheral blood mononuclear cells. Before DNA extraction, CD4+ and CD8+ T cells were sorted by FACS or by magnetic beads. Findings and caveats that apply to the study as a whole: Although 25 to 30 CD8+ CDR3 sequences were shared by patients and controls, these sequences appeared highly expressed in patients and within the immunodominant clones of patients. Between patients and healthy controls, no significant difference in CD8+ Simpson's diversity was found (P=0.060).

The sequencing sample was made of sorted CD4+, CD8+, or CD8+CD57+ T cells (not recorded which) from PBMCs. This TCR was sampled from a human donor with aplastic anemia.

The CDR3 here reads CSARTSGGRGEQFF. Read as DNA, the sequence is TGCAGTGCGCGGACTAGCGGGGGGAGAGGTGAGCAGTTCTTC. In this chain, TRBV20-1 is recombined with TRBJ2-1; TRBD2 fits 14 bases in the junction. Trimming accounts for 6 bases at V and 9 bases at J, while the number of junction bases matched to no gene is 7. The germline V gene encodes CDR1 DFQATT and CDR2 SNEGSKA (reference sequence). The CDR3 goes from the cysteine to the phenylalanine over 14 residues. Solely the CDR3 DNA is kept, with 42 bases framed from the first base.